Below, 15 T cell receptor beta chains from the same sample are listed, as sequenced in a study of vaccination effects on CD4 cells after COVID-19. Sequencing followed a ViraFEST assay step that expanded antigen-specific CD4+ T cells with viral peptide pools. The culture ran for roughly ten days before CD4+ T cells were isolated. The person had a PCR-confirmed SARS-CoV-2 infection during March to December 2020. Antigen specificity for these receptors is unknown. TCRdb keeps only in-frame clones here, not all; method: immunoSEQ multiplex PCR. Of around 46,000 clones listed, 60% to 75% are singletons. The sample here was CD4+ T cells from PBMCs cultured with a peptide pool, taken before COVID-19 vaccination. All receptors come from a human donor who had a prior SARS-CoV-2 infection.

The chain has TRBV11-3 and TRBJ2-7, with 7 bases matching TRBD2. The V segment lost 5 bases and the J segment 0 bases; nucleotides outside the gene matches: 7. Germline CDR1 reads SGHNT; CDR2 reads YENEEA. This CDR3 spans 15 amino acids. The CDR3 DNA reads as TGTGCCAGCAGCCTAAGCGGGACGAACTCCTACGAGCAGTACTTC. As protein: CASSLSGTNSYEQYF.

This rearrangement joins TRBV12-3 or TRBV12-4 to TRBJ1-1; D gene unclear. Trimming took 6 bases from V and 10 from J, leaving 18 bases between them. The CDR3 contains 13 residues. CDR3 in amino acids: CASSHDGDRGAFF. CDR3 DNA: TGTGCCAGCAGCCACGACGGTGACCGGGGAGCTTTCTTT.

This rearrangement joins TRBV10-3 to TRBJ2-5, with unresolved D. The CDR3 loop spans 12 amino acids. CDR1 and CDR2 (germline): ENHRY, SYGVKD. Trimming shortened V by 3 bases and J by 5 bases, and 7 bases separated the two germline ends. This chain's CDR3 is CAISDPGETQYF. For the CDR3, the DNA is TGTGCCATCAGTGACCCGGGTGAGACCCAGTACTTC.

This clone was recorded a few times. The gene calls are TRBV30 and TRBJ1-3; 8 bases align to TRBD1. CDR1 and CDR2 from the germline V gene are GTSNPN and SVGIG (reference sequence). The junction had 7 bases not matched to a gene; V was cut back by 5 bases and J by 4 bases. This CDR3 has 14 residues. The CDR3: CAWGRTGRGNTIYF. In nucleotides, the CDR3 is TGTGCCTGGGGGCGGACAGGGAGAGGAAACACCATATATTTT.

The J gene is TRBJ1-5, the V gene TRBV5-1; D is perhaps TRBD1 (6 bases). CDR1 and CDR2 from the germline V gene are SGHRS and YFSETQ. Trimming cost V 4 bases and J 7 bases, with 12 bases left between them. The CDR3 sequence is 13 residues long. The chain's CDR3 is CASSPGERQPQHF. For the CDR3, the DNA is TGCGCCAGCAGCCCAGGGGAACGCCAGCCCCAGCATTTT. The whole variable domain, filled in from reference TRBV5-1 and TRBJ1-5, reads KAGVTQTPRYLIKTRGQQVTLSCSPISGHRSVSWYQQTPGQGLQFLFEYFSETQRNKGNFPGRFSGRQFSNSRSEMNVSTLELGDSALYLCASSPGERQPQHFGDGTRLSIL.

The chain's CDR3 is CASSQRESGGDTQYF. CDR3 nucleotide sequence: TGCGCCAGCAGTCAAAGGGAGTCGGGAGGGGATACGCAGTATTTT. V and J are TRBV23-1 and TRBJ2-3; TRBD2 matches at 8 bases. TRBV23-1 is sorted into the ORF group, with uncertain function. The ends lost 2 bases at V and 6 bases at J; junction bases unmatched: 7. This CDR3 has 15 amino acids.

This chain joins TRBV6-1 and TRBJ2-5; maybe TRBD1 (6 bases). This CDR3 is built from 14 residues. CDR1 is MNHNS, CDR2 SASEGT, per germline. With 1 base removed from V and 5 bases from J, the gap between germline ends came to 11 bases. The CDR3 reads CASSEGADRETQYF. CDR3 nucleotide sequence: TGTGCCAGCAGTGAAGGGGCCGACAGGGAGACCCAGTACTTC.

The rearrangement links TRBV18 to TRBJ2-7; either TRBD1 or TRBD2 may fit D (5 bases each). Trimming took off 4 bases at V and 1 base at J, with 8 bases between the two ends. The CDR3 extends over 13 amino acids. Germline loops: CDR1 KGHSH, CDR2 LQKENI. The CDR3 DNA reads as TGTGCCAGCTCACGGGACGGATCCTACGAGCAGTACTTC. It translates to CASSRDGSYEQYF.

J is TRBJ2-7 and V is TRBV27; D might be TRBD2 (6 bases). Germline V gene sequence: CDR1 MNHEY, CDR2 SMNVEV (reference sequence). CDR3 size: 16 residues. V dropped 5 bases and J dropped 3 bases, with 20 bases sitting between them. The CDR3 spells CASSPGEGTFLYEQYF. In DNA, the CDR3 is TGTGCCAGCAGTCCGGGCGAGGGGACTTTCCTCTACGAGCAGTACTTC.

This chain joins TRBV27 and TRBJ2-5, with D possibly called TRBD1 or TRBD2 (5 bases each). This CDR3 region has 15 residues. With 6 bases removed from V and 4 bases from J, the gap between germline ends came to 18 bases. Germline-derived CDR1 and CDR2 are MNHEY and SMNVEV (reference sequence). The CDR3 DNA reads TGTGCCAGCAGCCCGACGGGGCCCCGATTAGAGACCCAGTACTTC. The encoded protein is CASSPTGPRLETQYF.

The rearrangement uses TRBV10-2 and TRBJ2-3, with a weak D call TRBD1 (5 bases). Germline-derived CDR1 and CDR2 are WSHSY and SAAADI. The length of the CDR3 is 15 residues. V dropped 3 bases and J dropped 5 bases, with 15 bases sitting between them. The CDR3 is CASSEVGRRGDTQYF. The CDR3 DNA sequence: TGCGCCAGCAGTGAAGTGGGCCGAAGGGGAGATACGCAGTATTTT.

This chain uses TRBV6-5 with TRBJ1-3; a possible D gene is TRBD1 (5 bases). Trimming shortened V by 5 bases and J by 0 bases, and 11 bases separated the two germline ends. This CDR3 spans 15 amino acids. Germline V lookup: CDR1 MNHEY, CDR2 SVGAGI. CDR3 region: CASSLYRFSGNTIYF. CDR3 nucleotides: TGTGCCAGCAGTCTTTACAGGTTCTCTGGAAACACCATATATTTT.

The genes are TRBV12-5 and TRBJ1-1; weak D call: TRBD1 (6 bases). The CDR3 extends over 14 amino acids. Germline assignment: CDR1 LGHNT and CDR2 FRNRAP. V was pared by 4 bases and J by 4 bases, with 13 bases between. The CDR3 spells CASGSTGLTTEAFF. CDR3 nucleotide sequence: TGTGCTAGTGGTTCCACAGGGTTGACCACTGAAGCTTTCTTT.

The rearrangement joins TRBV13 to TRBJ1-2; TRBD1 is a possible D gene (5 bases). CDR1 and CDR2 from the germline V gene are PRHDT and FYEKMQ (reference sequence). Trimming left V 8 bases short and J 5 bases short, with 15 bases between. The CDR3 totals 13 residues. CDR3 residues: CASSATGRYGYTF. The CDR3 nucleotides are TGTGCCAGCTCGGCGACGGGGCGGTATGGCTACACCTTC.

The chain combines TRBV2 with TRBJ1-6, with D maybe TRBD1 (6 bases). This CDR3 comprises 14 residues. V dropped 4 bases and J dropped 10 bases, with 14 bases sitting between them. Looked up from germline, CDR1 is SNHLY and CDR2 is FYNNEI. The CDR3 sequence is CASSVGGAGSPLHF. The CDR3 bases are TGTGCCAGCAGTGTGGGGGGCGCAGGCTCACCCCTCCACTTT.